This T cell receptor beta chain derives from a study of blood T cells in healthy people across ages. Study as a whole: About one barcoded beta molecule was captured per two T cells (by template switching).

Study results and limitations: Higher diversity, along with more naive CD4+ cells, distinguished long-lived donors from aged donors.

There were at least 5.5 micrograms of total RNA extracted from every sample. The authors ran a second PCR of roughly 7 to 11 cycles using a sample-barcoded 5' primer and a J-beta primer mix. Each of the cDNA molecules was tagged by a template-switch adaptor with 12 random nucleotides. Each CDR3 protein gets one entry after TCRdb re-called the 5' RACE reads with MiXCR. The sample carries about 670,000 distinct CDR3 sequences, around 52% recorded once. CDR1 and CDR2 from the germline V gene are SQVTM and ANQGSEA. This CDR3 has 16 residues. On this clonotype itself: Its matching antigen is unknown.

The chain combines TRBV29-1 with TRBJ2-7, with TRBD2 matching over 12 bases. The J call may not be correct, given that the DNA end is closer to TRBJ2-5. The source is a woman of 80 years or more in good health. Sequenced input: blood. The CDR3, as DNA: TGCAGCGTTGACAATGCTAGCGGGGGGGCTCGGGAGACCCAGTACTTC. Translation: CSVDNASGGARETQYF.